The rows below give T cell receptor beta chains drawn from one sample of a study of blood T cell repertoires in COVID-19. Using immunoSEQ multiplex PCR, the repertoire was profiled, and TCRdb retains in-frame clones only, with some absent. The repertoire holds 200,000 to 300,000 clones, about 89% seen once, with over 1.2% in the top ten. Input material: peripheral blood. These receptors were collected from a woman aged 40 to 55 who had recovered from COVID-19. The CDR3 runs from the conserved cysteine through the conserved F or W. The D gene is left open where the match is weak. Clone size, where shown, is once, few, many, or a class for clones that have expanded.

j_call: TRBJ2-1; clone_size: -; d_call: TRBD2; v_call: TRBV6-1; cdr3_aa: CASSEKRILGGGYNEQFF; cdr3_nt: TGTGCCAGCAGTGAAAAACGGATTCTGGGCGGGGGATACAATGAGCAGTTCTTC
j_call: TRBJ2-1; clone_size: -; d_call: TRBD1; v_call: TRBV7-3; cdr3_aa: CASSSTGGGEQFF; cdr3_nt: TGTGCCAGCAGCTCGACAGGGGGCGGTGAGCAGTTCTTC
j_call: TRBJ1-2; clone_size: few; d_call: -; v_call: TRBV4-1; cdr3_aa: CASSHLNYGYTF; cdr3_nt: TGCGCCAGCAGCCACCTTAACTATGGCTACACCTTC
j_call: TRBJ1-5; clone_size: -; d_call: -; v_call: TRBV4-3; cdr3_aa: CASSQGRGYQPQHF; cdr3_nt: TGCGCCAGCAGCCAAGGGCGGGGATATCAGCCCCAGCATTTT
j_call: TRBJ2-1; clone_size: -; d_call: -; v_call: TRBV18; cdr3_aa: CASSPPAKDGYLLQTYYNEQFF; cdr3_nt: TGTGCCAGCTCACCACCAGCAAAGGATGGATACCTACTACAAACCTACTACAATGAGCAGTTCTTC
j_call: TRBJ2-3; clone_size: -; d_call: -; v_call: TRBV5-1; cdr3_aa: CASSLGVRGSTDTQYF; cdr3_nt: TGCGCCAGCAGCTTGGGTGTACGGGGTAGCACAGATACGCAGTATTTT
j_call: TRBJ1-1; clone_size: -; d_call: TRBD1; v_call: TRBV13; cdr3_aa: CASSLVGQINTEAFF; cdr3_nt: TGTGCCAGCAGCTTAGTGGGACAGATAAACACTGAAGCTTTCTTT
j_call: TRBJ2-7; clone_size: few; d_call: -; v_call: TRBV6-2/TRBV6-3; cdr3_aa: CASSYSMSSSYEQYF; cdr3_nt: TGTGCCAGCAGTTACTCGATGTCCAGTTCCTACGAGCAGTACTTC
j_call: TRBJ1-2; clone_size: -; d_call: -; v_call: TRBV15; cdr3_aa: CATSRFPAAGRGTSRGYTF; cdr3_nt: TGTGCCACCAGCCGATTCCCTGCCGCGGGGAGGGGCACTTCGCGTGGCTACACCTTC
j_call: TRBJ2-7; clone_size: few; d_call: -; v_call: TRBV29-1; cdr3_aa: CSVTGLGSWEQYF; cdr3_nt: TGCAGCGTCACCGGTCTGGGCTCGTGGGAGCAGTACTTC
j_call: TRBJ2-1; clone_size: -; d_call: -; v_call: TRBV9; cdr3_aa: CASSVGGGAFGEQFF; cdr3_nt: TGTGCCAGCAGCGTAGGTGGGGGGGCTTTCGGCGAGCAGTTCTTC
j_call: TRBJ1-1; clone_size: -; d_call: -; v_call: TRBV10-3; cdr3_aa: CAISERGRGAEAFF; cdr3_nt: TGTGCCATCAGTGAGAGGGGCAGGGGTGCTGAAGCTTTCTTT
j_call: TRBJ1-5; clone_size: -; d_call: -; v_call: TRBV2; cdr3_aa: CASAVEGGNQPQHF; cdr3_nt: TGTGCCAGCGCGGTCGAAGGGGGCAATCAGCCCCAGCATTTT
j_call: TRBJ2-3; clone_size: -; d_call: -; v_call: TRBV30; cdr3_aa: CAWSLSLSDTQYF; cdr3_nt: TGTGCCTGGAGTCTATCTCTATCAGATACGCAGTATTTT
j_call: TRBJ1-1; clone_size: -; d_call: -; v_call: TRBV9; cdr3_aa: CASSLLGASKAFF; cdr3_nt: TGTGCCAGCAGCCTGCTGGGAGCCAGTAAAGCTTTCTTT
j_call: TRBJ2-7; clone_size: -; d_call: -; v_call: TRBV12-5; cdr3_aa: CASGLVQIPRPRTSYEQYF; cdr3_nt: TGTGCTAGTGGTTTGGTACAGATCCCAAGGCCACGGACATCCTACGAGCAGTACTTC
j_call: TRBJ2-3; clone_size: -; d_call: TRBD2; v_call: TRBV19; cdr3_aa: CASSQTSGGGRTDTQYF; cdr3_nt: TGTGCCAGTAGTCAGACTAGCGGGGGGGGAAGGACAGATACGCAGTATTTT
j_call: TRBJ1-1; clone_size: -; d_call: -; v_call: TRBV20-1; cdr3_aa: CSASVQLNTEAFF; cdr3_nt: TGCAGTGCTAGTGTACAGTTGAACACTGAAGCTTTCTTT
j_call: TRBJ2-5; clone_size: -; d_call: -; v_call: TRBV3-1/TRBV3-2; cdr3_aa: CASSQGHLGGETQYF; cdr3_nt: TGTGCCAGCAGCCAGGGACACCTCGGCGGGGAGACCCAGTACTTC
j_call: TRBJ1-2; clone_size: -; d_call: TRBD1; v_call: TRBV5-1; cdr3_aa: CASSVPTGGYGYTF; cdr3_nt: TGCGCCAGCAGCGTCCCGACAGGGGGCTATGGCTACACCTTC
j_call: TRBJ2-7; clone_size: -; d_call: -; v_call: TRBV27; cdr3_aa: CASSLIPGDIVEQYF; cdr3_nt: TGTGCCAGCAGTCTCATCCCAGGGGATATCGTGGAGCAGTACTTC
j_call: TRBJ1-1; clone_size: few; d_call: -; v_call: TRBV7-9; cdr3_aa: CASSLAGAAEAFF; cdr3_nt: TGTGCCAGCAGCTTAGCGGGGGCTGCTGAAGCTTTCTTT
j_call: TRBJ1-5; clone_size: few; d_call: -; v_call: TRBV5-1; cdr3_aa: CASSLQGLSNQPQHF; cdr3_nt: TGCGCCAGCAGCTTGCAGGGATTGAGCAATCAGCCCCAGCATTTT
j_call: TRBJ2-5; clone_size: once; d_call: -; v_call: TRBV18; cdr3_aa: CASSPYSAGQETQYF; cdr3_nt: TGTGCCAGCTCACCATATTCGGCAGGACAAGAGACCCAGTACTTC
j_call: TRBJ1-2; clone_size: -; d_call: -; v_call: TRBV21-1; cdr3_aa: CASSRGAVTNYGYTF; cdr3_nt: TGTGCCAGCAGCCGTGGGGCGGTGACTAACTATGGCTACACCTTC
j_call: TRBJ1-5; clone_size: few; d_call: -; v_call: TRBV7-9; cdr3_aa: CASSLGGGGYSNQPQHF; cdr3_nt: TGTGCCAGCAGCTTAGGCGGGGGAGGGTATAGCAATCAGCCCCAGCATTTT
j_call: TRBJ2-7; clone_size: -; d_call: -; v_call: TRBV20-1; cdr3_aa: CSASSGDYEQYF; cdr3_nt: TGCAGTGCTAGTTCAGGGGACTACGAGCAGTACTTC
j_call: TRBJ2-2; clone_size: -; d_call: TRBD1; v_call: TRBV5-4; cdr3_aa: CASSSSTGPNTGELFF; cdr3_nt: TGTGCCAGCAGCTCTTCGACAGGGCCGAACACCGGGGAGCTGTTTTTT
j_call: TRBJ1-1; clone_size: once; d_call: TRBD1; v_call: TRBV27; cdr3_aa: CASTTPGTGATEAFF; cdr3_nt: TGTGCCAGCACAACCCCCGGGACAGGGGCTACTGAAGCTTTCTTT
j_call: TRBJ1-2; clone_size: -; d_call: TRBD1; v_call: TRBV11-3; cdr3_aa: CASSYQTGQGYTF; cdr3_nt: TGTGCCAGCAGCTACCAGACAGGGCAGGGCTACACCTTC
j_call: TRBJ2-4; clone_size: -; d_call: TRBD2; v_call: TRBV27; cdr3_aa: CASSLGFQGLPKNIQYF; cdr3_nt: TGTGCCAGCAGTTTAGGATTTCAGGGACTACCCAAAAACATTCAGTACTTC
j_call: TRBJ2-1; clone_size: -; d_call: TRBD2; v_call: TRBV18; cdr3_aa: CASSPSGGAYNEQFF; cdr3_nt: TGTGCCAGCTCACCCAGCGGGGGAGCCTACAATGAGCAGTTCTTC
j_call: TRBJ2-6; clone_size: -; d_call: TRBD1; v_call: TRBV19; cdr3_aa: CASKSPGQGSGANVLTF; cdr3_nt: TGTGCCAGTAAATCTCCGGGACAGGGGTCTGGGGCCAACGTCCTGACTTTC
j_call: TRBJ1-2; clone_size: -; d_call: TRBD1; v_call: TRBV29-1; cdr3_aa: CSVEPGQGAGGYTF; cdr3_nt: TGCAGCGTGGAACCGGGACAGGGGGCCGGTGGCTACACCTTC
j_call: TRBJ1-1; clone_size: -; d_call: TRBD1; v_call: TRBV7-9; cdr3_aa: CASRLPGQGPTGAFF; cdr3_nt: TGTGCCAGCAGGTTACCGGGACAGGGACCCACCGGAGCTTTCTTT
j_call: TRBJ2-5; clone_size: -; d_call: TRBD2; v_call: TRBV9; cdr3_aa: CASSESSGGETQYF; cdr3_nt: TGTGCCAGCAGCGAATCTAGCGGGGGGGAGACCCAGTACTTC
j_call: TRBJ2-7; clone_size: -; d_call: -; v_call: TRBV5-1; cdr3_aa: CASSGDGLGGFLREQYF; cdr3_nt: TGCGCCAGCAGCGGGGACGGTTTAGGGGGATTTTTACGGGAGCAGTACTTC
j_call: TRBJ2-7; clone_size: few; d_call: -; v_call: TRBV7-2; cdr3_aa: CASSSWEAGSSYEQYF; cdr3_nt: TGTGCCAGCAGCTCTTGGGAGGCAGGGAGCTCCTACGAGCAGTACTTC
j_call: TRBJ2-5; clone_size: -; d_call: TRBD2; v_call: TRBV5-1; cdr3_aa: CASSRGLEGETQYF; cdr3_nt: TGCGCCAGCAGCCGGGGACTAGAAGGGGAGACCCAGTACTTC
j_call: TRBJ2-6; clone_size: once; d_call: -; v_call: TRBV19; cdr3_aa: CASSIGFTGANVLTF; cdr3_nt: TGTGCCAGTAGTATCGGGTTTACTGGGGCCAACGTCCTGACTTTC
j_call: TRBJ1-2; clone_size: few; d_call: -; v_call: TRBV28; cdr3_aa: CASSAPVTTYGYTF; cdr3_nt: TGTGCCAGCAGTGCCCCAGTGACTACCTATGGCTACACCTTC
j_call: TRBJ2-5; clone_size: -; d_call: TRBD2; v_call: TRBV30; cdr3_aa: CAWTHGGGEQETQYF; cdr3_nt: TGTGCCTGGACCCACGGCGGGGGGGAACAAGAGACCCAGTACTTC
j_call: TRBJ2-1; clone_size: -; d_call: -; v_call: TRBV5-1; cdr3_aa: CASSLGRGAYYNEQFF; cdr3_nt: TGCGCCAGCAGCTTAGGTCGCGGGGCGTATTACAATGAGCAGTTCTTC
j_call: TRBJ2-7; clone_size: once; d_call: TRBD1; v_call: TRBV5-1; cdr3_aa: CASSRDRVDEQYF; cdr3_nt: TGCGCCAGCAGTCGCGACAGGGTCGACGAGCAGTACTTC
j_call: TRBJ1-2; clone_size: -; d_call: -; v_call: TRBV6-1; cdr3_aa: CASSETGWANYGYTF; cdr3_nt: TGTGCCAGCAGTGAAACAGGGTGGGCTAACTATGGCTACACCTTC
j_call: TRBJ2-7; clone_size: -; d_call: TRBD2; v_call: TRBV3-1/TRBV3-2; cdr3_aa: CASTGLETYEQYF; cdr3_nt: TGTGCCAGCACGGGACTAGAAACCTACGAGCAGTACTTC
j_call: TRBJ2-3; clone_size: once; d_call: TRBD2; v_call: TRBV6-2/TRBV6-3; cdr3_aa: CASSSWTSGTDTQYF; cdr3_nt: TGTGCCAGCAGTTCCTGGACTAGCGGAACAGATACGCAGTATTTT
j_call: TRBJ1-1; clone_size: few; d_call: -; v_call: TRBV6-5; cdr3_aa: CASSYSYSLNTEAFF; cdr3_nt: TGTGCCAGCAGTTACTCATATAGTCTGAACACTGAAGCTTTCTTT
j_call: TRBJ1-4; clone_size: -; d_call: -; v_call: TRBV7-2; cdr3_aa: CASSLMRGGEKLFF; cdr3_nt: TGTGCCAGCAGCTTAATGAGGGGAGGCGAAAAACTGTTTTTT
j_call: TRBJ2-1; clone_size: -; d_call: TRBD1; v_call: TRBV11-3; cdr3_aa: CASSPLPGQVSEQFF; cdr3_nt: TGTGCCAGCAGCCCACTCCCCGGACAGGTCTCGGAGCAGTTCTTC
j_call: TRBJ2-3; clone_size: -; d_call: -; v_call: TRBV7-9; cdr3_aa: CASSSQGGSTDTQYF; cdr3_nt: TGTGCCAGCAGCTCACAGGGTGGGAGTACAGATACGCAGTATTTT